The 27 T cell receptor beta chains in this list originate from one sample, sequenced in a study of shared clonotypes between healthy human individuals. Using immunoSEQ multiplex PCR, the repertoire was profiled, and TCRdb retains in-frame clones only, with some absent. This sample has hundreds of thousands of clones; roughly 98% occur once, and the top ten carry more than 0.3%. It was CD45RO-negative cells, positively selected for CCR7, that made up naive CD8 cells, with terminally differentiated effector memory CD45RA+ cells excluded. The specimen sequenced was naive CD8+ T cells sorted from blood. The receptors stem from a man aged 30 to 39 in good health.

J is TRBJ2-7 and V is TRBV27, with 14 bases identical to TRBD2. V trimming: 6 bases; J trimming: 0 bases; junction bases outside the gene matches: 19. The CDR3 loop spans 21 amino acids. Germline V CDR1 and CDR2: MNHEY, SMNVEV (reference sequence). The CDR3 DNA is TGTGCCAGCAGACCACCACCGGGACTAGCGGGAGTTACTCTGAGCTCCTACGAGCAGTACTTC. Protein: CASRPPPGLAGVTLSSYEQYF.

The V call is TRBV7-8, the J call TRBJ2-1; TRBD2 agrees at 8 bases. The CDR3 spans 17 residues. CDR1 is SGHVS, CDR2 FQNEAQ, per germline. J was trimmed by 7 bases and V by 5 bases; bases with no gene match: 16. CDR3 in DNA: TGTGCCAGCAGCCATCCATCCCGGGAGGGTAAATTGAATGAGCAGTTCTTC. It yields the protein CASSHPSREGKLNEQFF.

This clone appeared once. Other DNA sequences in the sample encode the same CDR3. This sequence joins TRBV6-5 and TRBJ2-3, with 10 bases lining up with TRBD2. The CDR3 loop spans 15 amino acids. With 4 bases clipped from V and 1 base from J, the junction kept 2 bases outside the gene matches. CDR1 is MNHEY and CDR2 is SVGAGI in the germline V gene. CDR3 sequence: CASSSLAGGTDTQYF. As DNA, the CDR3 is TGTGCCAGCAGTTCCCTAGCGGGAGGCACAGATACGCAGTATTTT.

The gene calls are TRBV9 and TRBJ1-5, with TRBD1 matching over 9 bases. CDR1 SGDLS and CDR2 YYNGEE come from the germline V gene. V lost 4 bases and J lost 5; bases outside the gene matches: 7. The CDR3 has 15 residues. CDR3 DNA sequence: TGTGCCAGCAGCCTGCGGGACAGGGTTGATCAGCCCCAGCATTTT. Translating gives CASSLRDRVDQPQHF.

The chain couples TRBV9 to TRBJ1-2, with 7 bases lining up with TRBD1. Germline CDR1 reads SGDLS; CDR2 reads YYNGEE. The CDR3 is 14 amino acids. V was clipped by 0 bases and J by 2 bases; unmatched bases: 1. In DNA form, the CDR3 reads TGTGCCAGCAGCGTAGCGACAGGGAACTATGGCTACACCTTC. Translation: CASSVATGNYGYTF.

This sequence joins TRBV2 and TRBJ2-1; 8 positions agree with TRBD2. In germline, CDR1 is SNHLY, CDR2 FYNNEI. This CDR3 is built from 16 residues. Germline trimming cut 5 bases from V and 3 bases from J; bases unmatched to any gene: 9. The CDR3 DNA reads TGTGCCAGCAGTAGGATTACTAGCGGAAACTACAATGAGCAGTTCTTC. It translates to CASSRITSGNYNEQFF.

The chain joins TRBV6-6 to TRBJ2-5, with TRBD1 as a possible D gene (5 bases). CDR1 is MNHNY, CDR2 SVGAGI, per germline (reference sequence). Trimming shortened V by 6 bases and J by 0 bases, and 5 bases separated the two germline ends. The CDR3 runs 12 residues. As DNA, the CDR3 is TGTGCCAGCAGGGACAACCAAGAGACCCAGTACTTC. This sequence encodes CASRDNQETQYF.

V is TRBV11-3 and J is TRBJ2-1; 8 bases agree with TRBD2. CDR1 and CDR2 (germline): SGHNT, YENEEA. V gave up 5 bases and J gave up 5 bases; unmatched junction bases: 11. The CDR3 has 16 amino acids. The CDR3 nucleotides read TGTGCCAGCAGCCCAGCGGTTAGCGGGATACACAATGAGCAGTTCTTC. It codes for CASSPAVSGIHNEQFF.

The chain couples TRBV9 to TRBJ2-3, with TRBD2 matching 7 bases. The CDR3 totals 17 residues. The trim removed 4 bases at V and 7 bases at J, leaving 18 bases unmatched. Per germline, CDR1 SGDLS and CDR2 YYNGEE. The CDR3 region has the DNA TGTGCCAGCAGCCCCGGGACCGGCGGGAGTCGGCAGTATACGCAGTATTTT. Protein product: CASSPGTGGSRQYTQYF.

The chain joins TRBV27 to TRBJ2-4; 8 bases are shared with TRBD2. The CDR3 spans 17 residues. The V and J ends lost 6 bases and 2 bases, in that order; junction bases with no gene match: 12. CDR1 is MNHEY and CDR2 is SMNVEV in the germline V gene (reference sequence). CDR3 sequence: CASSSSRGGSTKNIQYF. The CDR3, as DNA: TGTGCCAGCAGCTCAAGCCGGGGGGGCTCCACCAAAAACATTCAGTACTTC.

The chain uses TRBV10-3 and TRBJ2-7, with 8 bases fitting TRBD1. Looked up from germline, CDR1 is ENHRY and CDR2 is SYGVKD. The CDR3 is 13 amino acids. Trimming took 4 bases from V and 5 from J; bases not matched to a gene: 4. The CDR3 DNA reads as TGTGCCATCAGTGGACGGACAGGGAACGAGCAGTACTTC. Translation gives CAISGRTGNEQYF.

The chain links TRBV11-3 to TRBJ2-7; D may be TRBD2 (6 bases). The CDR3 has 13 amino acids. Germline CDR1 reads SGHNT; CDR2 reads YENEEA. Trimming stripped 5 bases from V and 5 bases from J, with 13 bases between. The CDR3 DNA reads as TGTGCCAGCAGCCCCTCCGGGGGAGACGAGCAGTACTTC. It encodes CASSPSGGDEQYF.

V usage is TRBV11-2 and J usage is TRBJ2-7, with D perhaps TRBD1 or TRBD2 (5 bases each). The CDR3 totals 14 residues. Germline-derived CDR1 and CDR2 are SGHAT and FQNNGV. V shed 3 bases and J shed 3 bases, with 12 bases lying between them. The CDR3 DNA is TGTGCCAGCAGCTTCCCGGGGACGGACTACGAGCAGTACTTC. Amino acids: CASSFPGTDYEQYF. The full variable domain, with the rest looked up from reference TRBV11-2 and TRBJ2-7, is EAGVAQSPRYKIIEKRQSVAFWCNPISGHATLYWYQQILGQGPKLLIQFQNNGVVDDSQLPKDRFSAERLKGVDSTLKIQPAKLEDSAVYLCASSFPGTDYEQYFGPGTRLTVT.

The chain links TRBV27 to TRBJ1-1, with 7 bases aligning to TRBD1. Germline V CDR1 and CDR2: MNHEY, SMNVEV (reference sequence). With 5 bases clipped from V and 3 bases from J, the junction kept 6 bases outside the gene matches. This CDR3 spans 14 amino acids. The CDR3 loop is CASSTQGWDTEAFF. The CDR3 region has the DNA TGTGCCAGCAGTACACAGGGGTGGGACACTGAAGCTTTCTTT.

The rearrangement links TRBV4-3 to TRBJ2-7, with TRBD2 matching over 9 bases. Germline assignment: CDR1 LGHNA and CDR2 YSLEER. Germline trimming cut 3 bases from V and 3 bases from J; bases unmatched to any gene: 12. The CDR3 loop spans 17 amino acids. The CDR3, as DNA: TGCGCCAGCAGCCACCTCCCGGGACTAGCAGCCCTCTACGAGCAGTACTTC. Translating gives CASSHLPGLAALYEQYF.

The chain links TRBV25-1 to TRBJ1-5; tentatively, D is TRBD1 (6 bases). V was clipped by 9 bases and J by 5 bases, with 11 bases between them. The CDR3 runs to 12 residues. Germline V gene data show CDR1 as MGHDK and CDR2 as SYGVNS. CDR3 sequence (DNA): TGTGCCAGTCAGGACAGATATCAGCCCCAGCATTTT. Its translation: CASQDRYQPQHF.

The CDR3, as DNA: TGTGCCAGCAGCGCAGGGGGACAGCTGGGCGAGCAGTACTTC. This codes for CASSAGGQLGEQYF. The V call is TRBV9, the J call TRBJ2-7; TRBD1 aligns across 7 bases. This CDR3 region has 14 residues. The trim removed 3 bases at V and 6 bases at J, leaving 9 bases unmatched. Germline CDR1 SGDLS, CDR2 YYNGEE. The full variable domain, rest sourced from reference TRBV9 and TRBJ2-7, is DSGVTQTPKHLITATGQRVTLRCSPRSGDLSVYWYQQSLDQGLQFLIQYYNGEERAKGNILERFSAQQFPDLHSELNLSSLELGDSALYFCASSAGGQLGEQYFGPGTRLTVT.

The chain carries TRBV29-1 and TRBJ2-7, with 7 nucleotides matching TRBD1. V shed 7 bases and J 2 bases; nucleotides not matched to a gene: 8. This CDR3 has 13 amino acids. CDR1 and CDR2 from the germline V gene are SQVTM and ANQGSEA. Written as DNA, the CDR3 is TGCAGCGCAATACAGGGGACCACCTACGAGCAGTACTTC. It yields the protein CSAIQGTTYEQYF.

The chain combines TRBV4-1 with TRBJ1-5; no reliable D call. V lost 1 base and J 7 bases, leaving 14 bases between the germline ends. The CDR3 spans 15 residues. Germline values: CDR1 MGHRA, CDR2 YSYEKL. The CDR3 DNA reads as TGCGCCAGCAGCCAAGGCCGGACGGCAAACCAGCCCCAGCATTTT. Its protein is CASSQGRTANQPQHF.

CDR3 in amino acids: CASRRGGTEAFF. The DNA of the CDR3 is TGTGCCAGCCGTCGGGGAGGCACTGAAGCTTTCTTT. The chain employs TRBV2 and TRBJ1-1; D gene ambiguous. V lost 8 bases to trimming and J lost 4 bases, with 11 bases between them. The CDR3 runs 12 residues. Germline V CDR1 and CDR2: SNHLY, FYNNEI.

The V call is TRBV5-1, the J call TRBJ2-7, with D possibly matching TRBD1 (6 bases). The CDR3 sequence is 15 residues long. Trimming left V 0 bases short and J 2 bases short, with 12 bases between. CDR1 SGHRS and CDR2 YFSETQ come from the germline V gene. CDR3: CASSLDSTGTYEQYF. CDR3 DNA sequence: TGCGCCAGCAGCTTGGACTCGACAGGTACCTACGAGCAGTACTTC.

The chain links TRBV7-9 to TRBJ2-7; TRBD1 agrees at 9 bases. The CDR3 has 15 residues. The germline CDR1 and CDR2 sequences are SEHNR and FQNEAQ (reference sequence). V lost 5 bases to trimming and J lost 7 bases; unmatched junction nucleotides: 12. The CDR3 region has the DNA TGTGCCAGCAGCCAAAGACAGGGGGTATCAGGGGAGCAGTACTTC. Its protein product is CASSQRQGVSGEQYF.

This sequence joins TRBV5-4 and TRBJ2-1, with a tentative D call TRBD1 (6 bases). Deletions cut 4 bases from V and 4 bases from J, with 12 bases between. The CDR3 spans 14 residues. In germline, CDR1 is SGHNT, CDR2 YYREEE (reference sequence). The CDR3 reads CASSRGTSYNEQFF. The CDR3 DNA reads as TGTGCCAGCAGCCGAGGGACATCATACAATGAGCAGTTCTTC.

The chain recombines TRBV11-2 with TRBJ2-5; perhaps TRBD2 as D (6 bases). The CDR3 totals 17 residues. V was pared by 1 base and J by 2 bases, with 17 bases between. Germline V lookup: CDR1 SGHAT, CDR2 FQNNGV. CDR3 sequence reads: CASSLVPGGTMQETQYF. DNA for the CDR3: TGTGCCAGCAGCTTAGTACCTGGAGGGACGATGCAAGAGACCCAGTACTTC.

V gene TRBV9 combines with J gene TRBJ2-5, with D unclear. CDR1 is SGDLS, CDR2 YYNGEE, per germline. CDR3 size: 13 residues. Trimming left V 0 bases short and J 7 bases short, with 10 bases between. This chain's CDR3 is CASSVVGSGTQYF. CDR3 DNA sequence: TGTGCCAGCAGCGTAGTTGGTTCTGGGACCCAGTACTTC.

This sequence joins TRBV7-6 and TRBJ2-7; TRBD1 might be the D (6 bases). The CDR3 totals 12 residues. The germline CDR1 and CDR2 sequences are SGHVS and FNYEAQ. V was trimmed by 4 bases and J by 7 bases, leaving 11 bases between them. CDR3 nucleotide sequence: TGTGCCAGCAGCTCAGGGGAGAGAGAGCAGTACTTC. Encoded protein: CASSSGEREQYF.

The CDR3 protein is CASSSLGAGKTEAFF. The CDR3 DNA reads TGCGCCAGCAGCTCCTTGGGGGCGGGAAAGACTGAAGCTTTCTTT. This sequence joins TRBV5-1 and TRBJ1-1; tentative D call: TRBD1 (6 bases). The CDR3 runs 15 residues. Trimming took off 3 bases at V and 5 bases at J, with 17 bases between the two ends. Germline values: CDR1 SGHRS, CDR2 YFSETQ.